Following are 13 T cell receptor beta chains from one sample sequenced in a study of shared clonotypes between healthy human individuals. The table came from immunoSEQ multiplex PCR; TCRdb's copy has only in-frame clones and leaves some out. The sample holds under 600,000 clones; roughly four fifths are singletons and the top ten take around 12%. The sample was PBMCs. These TCRs come from a woman aged 40 to 50 in good health. Some clones in this sample may be carry-over from other donors' samples.

Comments on this clone: The junction departs from germline at one end; a sequencing error may be responsible. This chain joins TRBV19 and TRBJ2-7, with 9 positions matching TRBD1. This CDR3 comprises 16 residues. From germline, CDR1 is LNHDA and CDR2 SQIVND (reference sequence). CDR3 region: CASSLDHRGRSDEQYF. The CDR3 DNA reads TGTGCCAGTAGTCTAGACCACAGGGGGCGTTCCGACGAGCAGTACTTC.

CDR3 sequence reads: CSVLQGASYEQYF. DNA of the CDR3: TGCAGCGTTTTGCAGGGGGCCTCCTACGAGCAGTACTTC. This sequence joins TRBV29-1 and TRBJ2-7; TRBD1 matches at 8 bases. The CDR3 is 13 amino acids. CDR1 is SQVTM and CDR2 is ANQGSEA in the germline V gene. The junction had 3 bases not matched to a gene; V was cut back by 5 bases and J by 0 bases.

The CDR3 DNA reads as TGTGCCAGCAGCTTGGCATCCTGGAAGGACTATGGCTACACCTTC. Amino acid sequence: CASSLASWKDYGYTF. The chain has TRBV5-4 and TRBJ1-2; no firm D call. This CDR3 contains 15 residues. Germline V gene data show CDR1 as SGHNT and CDR2 as YYREEE (reference sequence). V lost 0 bases to trimming and J lost 3 bases, with 12 bases between them.

The chain joins TRBV6-1 to TRBJ2-1, with TRBD1 identical over 8 bases. CDR1 is MNHNS and CDR2 is SASEGT in the germline V gene. This CDR3 spans 12 amino acids. Trimming cost V 9 bases and J 3 bases; bases outside gene matches: 1. CDR3 DNA sequence: TGTGCCAGTGGACAGGGCTACAATGAGCAGTTCTTC. Residues: CASGQGYNEQFF.

The chain is built from TRBV5-1 and TRBJ1-1; D gene unclear. Germline lookup yields CDR1 SGHRS and CDR2 YFSETQ. Trimming left V 0 bases short and J 4 bases short, with 7 bases between. The CDR3 contains 13 residues. The CDR3 DNA is TGCGCCAGCAGCTTGGCGGGGTTCACTGAAGCTTTCTTT. It specifies CASSLAGFTEAFF.

The chain uses TRBV15 and TRBJ2-3; D is unresolved. Germline CDR1 and CDR2: LNHNV and YYDKDF (reference sequence). V lost 1 base to trimming and J lost 0 bases, with 11 bases between them. This CDR3 contains 16 residues. CDR3 amino acids: CATSRGDRLSTDTQYF. DNA of the CDR3: TGTGCCACCAGCAGAGGAGATCGCTTGAGCACAGATACGCAGTATTTT.

V usage is TRBV7-2 and J usage is TRBJ2-5, with 8 bases identical to TRBD2. Trimming removed 2 bases from V and 5 bases from J; junction bases left unmatched: 7. From germline, CDR1 is SGHTA and CDR2 FQGNSA. The CDR3 consists of 15 residues. The CDR3 nucleotides are TGTGCCAGCAGCTTAAACGGGAGGGCCAGGGAGACCCAGTACTTC. Its translation: CASSLNGRARETQYF. The full variable domain, completed using reference TRBV7-2 and TRBJ2-5, is GAGVSQSPSNKVTEKGKDVELRCDPISGHTALYWYRQSLGQGLEFLIYFQGNSAPDKSGLPSDRFSAERTGGSVSTLTIQRTQQEDSAVYLCASSLNGRARETQYFGPGTRLLVL.

In DNA, the CDR3 is TGTGCCAGCAGTTACTCTGGTCCTAGCGGGGACCCCACCGGGGAGCTGTTTTTT. Translated: CASSYSGPSGDPTGELFF. The V call is TRBV2, the J call TRBJ2-2; 9 positions agree with TRBD2. This CDR3 is 18 amino acids long. After removal of 5 bases from V and 4 bases from J, the junction contained 14 bases not matched to a gene. Germline V gene data show CDR1 as SNHLY and CDR2 as FYNNEI.

The chain has TRBV29-1 and TRBJ2-1; 9 bases align to TRBD1. Germline CDR1 SQVTM, CDR2 ANQGSEA. Losses at the gene ends were 4 bases for V and 5 bases for J; bases not matched to a gene: 6. This CDR3 is built from 14 residues. The CDR3 DNA reads as TGCAGCGTTGTAACGGGACAGGGCAACAATGAGCAGTTCTTC. Translated: CSVVTGQGNNEQFF.

The chain combines TRBV6-1 with TRBJ1-4, with 9 bases lining up with TRBD1. Per germline, CDR1 MNHNS and CDR2 SASEGT. CDR3 length: 14 amino acids. The J segment lost 8 bases and the V segment lost 10 bases, leaving 11 bases of the junction unmatched. CDR3 bases: TGTGCCACCCGTTATGGGACAGGGACAGAAAAACTGTTTTTT. This gives the protein CATRYGTGTEKLFF.

This clone was picked up one time. The V gene is TRBV21-1, the J gene TRBJ2-7. TRBV21-1 is classified as a pseudogene. This CDR3 is built from 15 residues. CDR3 amino acids: CASSKVPGEAYEQYF. Written as DNA, the CDR3 is TGTGCCAGCAGCAAAGTGCCAGGAGAGGCCTACGAGCAGTACTTC.

Here the CDR3 DNA reads TGTGCCAGCAGCTCGGACAGGAATCAGCCCCAGCATTTT. This sequence encodes CASSSDRNQPQHF. The rearrangement joins TRBV5-8 to TRBJ1-5; 7 nucleotides line up with TRBD1. This CDR3 comprises 13 residues. V dropped 3 bases and J dropped 4; count of bases not matched to a gene: 1. The germline gives CDR1 SGHTS, CDR2 YDEGEE.

This clone was counted ten times or more. The chain employs TRBV19 and TRBJ2-1; perhaps D is TRBD1 or TRBD2 (5 bases each). The germline CDR1 and CDR2 sequences are LNHDA and SQIVND (reference sequence). The ends were cut back, 6 bases at V and 3 bases at J, with 9 bases in the middle. There are 13 residues in the CDR3. CDR3 amino acids: CASRGDLYNEQFF. In DNA form, the CDR3 reads TGTGCCAGTAGAGGGGACCTCTACAATGAGCAGTTCTTC.